In its sample, the clone carrying this T cell receptor beta chain is medium-sized. Antigen: not known. The data are from a study of vaccination and CD4 T cells after COVID-19. In germline, CDR1 is DFQATT, CDR2 SNEGSKA (reference sequence). The CDR3 runs 13 residues. Trimming took 2 bases from V and 11 from J, leaving 17 bases between them. Cultured CD4+ T cell DNA underwent sequencing with the Oncomine TCR Beta short-read assay. TCRdb re-called the PCR reads with MiXCR, one entry per CDR3 protein. The sample comprises 14,000 to 15,000 distinct CDR3 sequences, roughly 52% of which are singletons, and 7.5% to 9% rests with the top ten. Treatment here: roughly nine-day PBMC culture with coronavirus spike peptide pools or control peptides (ViraFEST assay).

The receptor was derived from a human donor who had recovered from COVID-19. Input material: CD4+ T cells from blood, cultured in vitro. V is TRBV20-1 and J is TRBJ2-3; TRBD2 might be the D (6 bases). CDR3 nucleotide sequence: TGCAGTGCTAGAAAGGAGGGAGGAGGAAGGCAGTATTTT. It specifies CSARKEGGGRQYF.